This T cell receptor beta chain was observed in a study of radiotherapy plus CTLA-4 blockade in lung cancer. Study-wide background: Disease control was achieved by 31% of patients, and objective responses by 18%. Study-wide results and limits: Tumor-origin TCR clones grew in blood after radiotherapy plus ipilimumab.

Only in-frame clones appear in the TCRdb table, and some are missing; sequencing was by immunoSEQ multiplex PCR. The sample has about 90,000 clones, approximately 79% seen once. Receiving focal radiation plus CTLA-4 blockade with ipilimumab were patients who had chemo-refractory metastatic non-small-cell lung cancer. CDR1 and CDR2 from the germline V gene are SGHNT and YYREEE (reference sequence). Trimming took 2 bases from V and 0 from J, leaving 14 bases between them. The CDR3 spans 16 residues. This clone was seen a few times. No antigen is known for it. The TCR originated in a human donor with non-small cell lung cancer that progressed on radiotherapy plus ipilimumab. The sample here was peripheral blood, taken from a patient treated with radiotherapy plus ipilimumab. The chain links TRBV5-4 to TRBJ1-2; D might be TRBD1 (6 bases). The CDR3 nucleotides are TGTGCCAGCAGCTTACCCGGACAGTTAGCTAACTATGGCTACACCTTC. It yields the protein CASSLPGQLANYGYTF. The entire variable domain, with the rest obtained from reference TRBV5-4 and TRBJ1-2, is as follows: ETGVTQSPTHLIKTRGQQVTLRCSSQSGHNTVSWYQQALGQGPQFIFQYYREEENGRGNFPPRFSGLQFPNYSSELNVNALELDDSALYLCASSLPGQLANYGYTFGSGTRLTVV.